Each of the 8 T cell receptor beta chains below was sequenced from the same sample in a study of beta chain features in type 1 diabetes. Isolated RNA was reverse transcribed in full, so expressed TCRB transcripts were sequenced. Sequenced by immunoSEQ multiplex PCR; TCRdb stores in-frame clones only, minus some. The table has 900,000 or so clones, roughly 15% seen once. The specimen was naive CD4+ T cells from blood. The receptors stem from a young woman in good health.

This chain uses TRBV6-6 with TRBJ2-5, with D tentatively TRBD1 (6 bases). Per germline, CDR1 MNHNY and CDR2 SVGAGI (reference sequence). There are 15 residues in the CDR3. Trimming pared 1 base from V and 3 bases from J, leaving 12 bases between. In nucleotides, the CDR3 is TGTGCCAGCAGTTACTGGGGGCAGGACGAAGAGACCCAGTACTTC. Its protein is CASSYWGQDEETQYF.

Points on this clone: Distinct nucleotide sequences in the sample also encode this CDR3. The CDR3: CASSLGLAVYNEQFF. CDR3 coding DNA: TGTGCCAGCAGCTTAGGGCTAGCGGTCTACAATGAGCAGTTCTTC. This chain links TRBV7-9 with TRBJ2-1; the match to TRBD2 covers 7 bases. Germline-derived CDR1 and CDR2 are SEHNR and FQNEAQ (reference sequence). The CDR3 extends over 15 amino acids. The J segment lost 3 bases and the V segment lost 1 base, leaving 3 bases of the junction unmatched. Complete variable domain (other parts from reference TRBV7-9 and TRBJ2-1): DTGVSQNPRHKITKRGQNVTFRCDPISEHNRLYWYRQTLGQGPEFLTYFQNEAQLEKSRLLSDRFSAERPKGSFSTLEIQRTEQGDSAMYLCASSLGLAVYNEQFFGPGTRLTVL.

The rearrangement joins TRBV6-5 to TRBJ2-7; D is possibly TRBD1 or TRBD2 (5 bases each). The CDR3 loop spans 15 amino acids. V gave up 6 bases and J gave up 4 bases, with 19 bases separating them. CDR1 is MNHEY and CDR2 is SVGAGI in the germline V gene. Here the CDR3 DNA reads TGTGCCAGCAGAGGTTCCGGGACCTACACTTACGAGCAGTACTTC. Its translation is CASRGSGTYTYEQYF.

This clone appeared a few times. The chain has TRBV2 and TRBJ1-2; perhaps TRBD1 as D (5 bases). CDR1 and CDR2 (germline): SNHLY, FYNNEI. Trimming removed 1 base from V and 4 bases from J, with 7 bases in between. The CDR3 spans 13 residues. CDR3 nucleotide sequence: TGTGCCAGCAGTGAAGGGGGGTCCTATGGCTACACCTTC. It encodes CASSEGGSYGYTF.

This clone has only a few counts. The V call is TRBV11-2, the J call TRBJ1-5; perhaps TRBD1 as D (6 bases). V lost 5 bases and J 4 bases, leaving 15 bases between the germline ends. Per germline, CDR1 SGHAT and CDR2 FQNNGV. The CDR3 is made up of 15 amino acids. The CDR3 DNA follows: TGTGCCAGCAGCCCCAATCAGGGGTTGAATCAGCCCCAGCATTTT. Translating it yields CASSPNQGLNQPQHF.

This clone has just a few counts. The rearrangement joins TRBV28 to TRBJ2-1; 11 positions match TRBD2. The CDR3 length is 18 residues. Germline CDR1 reads MDHEN; CDR2 reads SYDVKM. Unmatched junction bases numbered 7, after V lost 3 bases and J lost 0 bases. In DNA form, the CDR3 reads TGTGCCAGCAGTTTTTGGGGACTAGCGGAAAGCTCCTACAATGAGCAGTTCTTC. This sequence encodes CASSFWGLAESSYNEQFF.

V and J are TRBV28 and TRBJ1-1; no clear D. Trimming took off 6 bases at V and 5 bases at J, with 10 bases between the two ends. Germline values: CDR1 MDHEN, CDR2 SYDVKM. This CDR3 has 12 residues. The CDR3 here is CASRTVVTEAFF. The DNA for the CDR3 is TGTGCCAGCAGAACCGTAGTAACTGAAGCTTTCTTT.

This clone was seen only a few times. This chain connects TRBV19 to TRBJ2-2; D is perhaps TRBD1 (5 bases). This CDR3 comprises 16 residues. V was clipped by 3 bases and J by 3 bases, with 14 bases between them. Germline CDR1 and CDR2: LNHDA and SQIVND (reference sequence). In DNA, the CDR3 is TGTGCCAGTAGTATGGGTGGGGCCGGGCACACCGGGGAGCTGTTTTTT. Protein product: CASSMGGAGHTGELFF.